These 32 T cell receptor beta chains originate from one sample sequenced in a study of control samples from healthy donors and cancer patients. Using immunoSEQ multiplex PCR, the repertoire was profiled, and TCRdb retains in-frame clones only, with some absent. The profile shows about 130,000 clones, about 88% of them singletons. The sample consisted of blood. These receptors came from a man aged 50 or older in good health.

This clone appeared a few times. This chain joins TRBV7-6 and TRBJ1-6; maybe TRBD1 (6 bases). The CDR3 covers 16 residues. Germline CDR1 and CDR2: SGHVS and FNYEAQ. Trimming took off 2 bases at V and 5 bases at J, with 13 bases between the two ends. The CDR3 DNA is TGTGCCAGCAGCTTATCCGGAGGACAGAATAATTCACCCCTCCACTTT. This sequence encodes CASSLSGGQNNSPLHF.

This chain connects TRBV5-1 to TRBJ2-3, with 16 bases that match TRBD2. J was trimmed by 5 bases and V by 2 bases; bases with no gene match: 5. This CDR3 is built from 17 residues. CDR1 and CDR2 (germline): SGHRS, YFSETQ. This chain's CDR3 is CASSFGTSGGAEDTQYF. The CDR3 DNA reads TGCGCCAGCAGCTTTGGGACTAGCGGGGGGGCGGAAGATACGCAGTATTTT.

The chain combines TRBV9 with TRBJ2-7, with 7 bases lining up with TRBD1. The CDR3 extends over 14 amino acids. The junction had 2 bases not matched to a gene; V was cut back by 2 bases and J by 0 bases. Germline V lookup: CDR1 SGDLS, CDR2 YYNGEE. CDR3 coding DNA: TGTGCCAGCAGCGTTGGGGACAGCTCCTACGAGCAGTACTTC. It yields the protein CASSVGDSSYEQYF.

V gene TRBV6-5 combines with J gene TRBJ1-5; D unclear. The V and J ends lost 7 bases and 1 base respectively, with 11 bases between them. The CDR3 has 14 residues. Germline V gives CDR1 MNHEY, CDR2 SVGAGI. CDR3 sequence reads: CASTEGQSNQPQHF. In DNA form, the CDR3 reads TGTGCCAGCACCGAAGGGCAAAGCAATCAGCCCCAGCATTTT.

The chain couples TRBV20-1 to TRBJ2-7; TRBD2 matches 10 bases. Germline V CDR1 and CDR2: DFQATT, SNEGSKA (reference sequence). Trimming removed 4 bases from V and 4 bases from J; junction bases left unmatched: 10. This CDR3 comprises 15 residues. CDR3 region: CSANDWTSGIYEQYF. DNA for the CDR3: TGCAGTGCTAATGACTGGACTAGCGGAATATACGAGCAGTACTTC.

This clone has a single count. The chain joins TRBV4-1 to TRBJ1-2, with 10 nucleotides matching TRBD1. Germline V gives CDR1 MGHRA, CDR2 YSYEKL. V lost 1 base, J lost 4 bases, and 9 bases stayed unmatched. The CDR3 covers 17 residues. CDR3 sequence: CASSQGPRTGGVYGYTF. CDR3 in DNA: TGCGCCAGCAGCCAAGGGCCAAGGACAGGGGGGGTCTATGGCTACACCTTC.

The chain has TRBV30 and TRBJ2-2; D perhaps matches TRBD2 (5 bases). The V gene lost 2 bases and the J gene lost 5 bases, with 6 bases spanning the gap. CDR3 length: 12 amino acids. Germline lookup yields CDR1 GTSNPN and CDR2 SVGIG (reference sequence). The DNA for the CDR3 is TGTGCCTGGAGTCGGGGAACCGGGGAGCTGTTTTTT. It yields the protein CAWSRGTGELFF.

The chain links TRBV3-1 (or the pseudogene TRBV3-2) to TRBJ1-3; D gene ambiguous. Trimming cost V 6 bases and J 0 bases, with 12 bases left between them. The CDR3 loop spans 15 amino acids. The germline V gene has CDR1 LGHDT and CDR2 YNNKEL (reference sequence). CDR3 loop: CASSERHRSGNTIYF. CDR3 DNA sequence: TGTGCCAGCAGTGAAAGACACCGCTCTGGAAACACCATATATTTT.

This clone showed up just once. The chain combines TRBV15 with TRBJ2-1; TRBD2 matches at 8 bases. The CDR3 is made up of 18 amino acids. J lost 0 bases, V lost 0 bases, and 7 bases had no gene match. CDR1 is LNHNV, CDR2 YYDKDF, per germline (reference sequence). Written as DNA, the CDR3 is TGTGCCACCAGCAGAGATCTCGGGGGGGCCCACTCCTACAATGAGCAGTTCTTC. Translated, it gives CATSRDLGGAHSYNEQFF.

The chain is built from TRBV6-5 and TRBJ1-1; the D is unclear. CDR3 size: 14 residues. Germline lookup yields CDR1 MNHEY and CDR2 SVGAGI. V was shortened by 4 bases and J by 0 bases, with 9 bases between the two germline ends. CDR3 protein: CASSFQRMNTEAFF. CDR3 bases: TGTGCCAGCAGTTTCCAGAGAATGAACACTGAAGCTTTCTTT.

The CDR3 here is CASNSRGESPLHF. The CDR3 DNA sequence: TGTGCCAGCAATTCCAGGGGCGAGTCACCCCTCCACTTT. The chain combines TRBV2 with TRBJ1-6, with TRBD1 as a possible D gene (6 bases). The germline V gene has CDR1 SNHLY and CDR2 FYNNEI. Between the trimmed V and J ends, which lost 7 bases and 10 bases, there was a span of 14 bases. CDR3 size: 13 residues.

The CDR3 region has the DNA TGCAGTGCTAGTAAGGGAGAAACAGATACGCAGTATTTT. Protein sequence: CSASKGETDTQYF. V usage is TRBV20-1 and J usage is TRBJ2-3, with D tentatively TRBD2 (5 bases). Germline V gene lookup returns CDR1 DFQATT and CDR2 SNEGSKA (reference sequence). The CDR3 has 13 amino acids. Deletions cut 3 bases from V and 3 bases from J, with 10 bases between.

The genes are TRBV19 and TRBJ1-3; D not resolved. CDR3 length: 12 residues. V was shortened by 5 bases and J by 4 bases, with 6 bases between the two germline ends. Germline loops: CDR1 LNHDA, CDR2 SQIVND (reference sequence). The CDR3 protein is CASSVPGNTIYF. CDR3 nucleotides: TGTGCCAGTAGTGTACCAGGAAACACCATATATTTT.

In this sample, this clone turned up a few times. V usage is TRBV6-5 and J usage is TRBJ2-2; TRBD1 agrees at 7 bases. Germline V CDR1 and CDR2: MNHEY, SVGAGI. CDR3 length: 14 residues. The V and J ends lost 7 bases and 5 bases, in that order; junction bases with no gene match: 7. CDR3 nucleotides: TGTGCCAGCATGCAAGGACAGGATACCGGGGAGCTGTTTTTT. Its translation: CASMQGQDTGELFF.

The chain uses TRBV29-1 and TRBJ2-5; 7 positions match TRBD1. CDR1 and CDR2 (germline): SQVTM, ANQGSEA. This CDR3 comprises 13 residues. V shed 3 bases, J shed 1 base, and the junction held 2 bases outside the gene matches. CDR3 DNA sequence: TGCAGCGTTGATAAGGGGGCCCAAGAGACCCAGTACTTC. Protein product: CSVDKGAQETQYF.

In this sample, this clone turned up once. The gene calls are TRBV3-1 (or the pseudogene TRBV3-2) and TRBJ1-5; the match to TRBD1 covers 8 bases. The CDR3 has 14 amino acids. V was clipped by 5 bases and J by 6 bases; unmatched bases: 6. Germline assignment: CDR1 LGHDT and CDR2 YNNKEL (reference sequence). The CDR3 DNA is TGTGCCAGCAGCGATGGACAGGGAGGTCAGCCCCAGCATTTT. It specifies CASSDGQGGQPQHF.

The chain carries TRBV18 and TRBJ1-5; 12 positions match TRBD1. CDR3 length: 15 amino acids. Germline V gene sequence: CDR1 KGHSH, CDR2 LQKENI. The junction had 3 bases not matched to a gene; V was cut back by 4 bases and J by 5 bases. The CDR3 sequence is CASSLGTGGDQPQHF. The CDR3 region has the DNA TGTGCCAGCTCACTAGGGACAGGGGGCGATCAGCCCCAGCATTTT. Variable domain in full (rest from reference TRBV18 and TRBJ1-5): NAGVMQNPRHLVRRRGQEARLRCSPMKGHSHVYWYRQLPEEGLKFMVYLQKENIIDESGMPKERFSAEFPKEGPSILRIQQVVRGDSAAYFCASSLGTGGDQPQHFGDGTRLSIL.

The chain combines TRBV2 with TRBJ2-4; tentatively, D is TRBD1 (5 bases). Trimming removed 2 bases from V and 9 bases from J, with 20 bases in between. This CDR3 has 16 residues. Germline CDR1 SNHLY, CDR2 FYNNEI. CDR3 DNA sequence: TGTGCCAGCAGTGAAATCACTGCCACCGACAGCACCATTCAGTACTTC. Its protein product is CASSEITATDSTIQYF.

The chain carries TRBV5-1 and TRBJ2-5, with 7 bases that match TRBD2. Germline V CDR1 and CDR2: SGHRS, YFSETQ. The trim removed 4 bases at V and 2 bases at J, leaving 5 bases unmatched. The CDR3 length is 14 residues. The CDR3 DNA reads as TGCGCCAGCAGCACCGGAGCGGGGCAAGAGACCCAGTACTTC. It yields the protein CASSTGAGQETQYF.

The gene calls are TRBV7-9 and TRBJ1-2, with TRBD1 identical over 8 bases. Germline lookup yields CDR1 SEHNR and CDR2 FQNEAQ (reference sequence). The J segment lost 6 bases and the V segment lost 3 bases, leaving 3 bases of the junction unmatched. The CDR3 runs to 13 residues. This CDR3 reads CASSFTGGHGYTF. DNA for the CDR3: TGTGCCAGCAGCTTTACAGGGGGGCATGGCTACACCTTC.

This chain connects TRBV7-9 to TRBJ1-4; the D is unclear. Germline assignment: CDR1 SEHNR and CDR2 FQNEAQ (reference sequence). Trimming removed 2 bases at V and 2 bases at J, with 12 bases between. There are 16 residues in the CDR3. The CDR3 sequence is CASSLPGAYTNEKLFF. In DNA form, the CDR3 reads TGTGCCAGCAGCTTACCGGGCGCCTATACTAATGAAAAACTGTTTTTT.

There are a few counts of this clone. CDR3 nucleotide sequence: TGTGCCAGCATGAGGAACAACGTCCTGACTTTC. It codes for CASMRNNVLTF. V is TRBV6-5 and J is TRBJ2-6, with unresolved D. Germline CDR1 reads MNHEY; CDR2 reads SVGAGI. Deletions cut 7 bases from V and 9 bases from J, with 7 bases between. CDR3 size: 11 residues.

The gene calls are TRBV29-1 and TRBJ2-3, with 8 bases identical to TRBD2. Per germline, CDR1 SQVTM and CDR2 ANQGSEA. The length of the CDR3 is 13 residues. V was clipped by 3 bases and J by 3 bases; unmatched bases: 2. CDR3 amino acids: CSVESGGTDTQYF. The CDR3 nucleotides are TGCAGCGTTGAGAGCGGGGGAACAGATACGCAGTATTTT.

J is TRBJ1-2 and V is TRBV19; 9 nucleotides match TRBD1. The CDR3 sequence is 14 residues long. CDR1 LNHDA and CDR2 SQIVND come from the germline V gene (reference sequence). J lost 5 bases, V lost 6 bases, and 7 bases had no gene match. CDR3 DNA sequence: TGTGCCAGTAGGAAAGGGACAGGGACTTATGGCTACACCTTC. This sequence encodes CASRKGTGTYGYTF.

V and J are TRBV30 and TRBJ2-5; D call uncertain. This CDR3 has 13 amino acids. The germline CDR1 and CDR2 sequences are GTSNPN and SVGIG (reference sequence). V was pared by 4 bases and J by 0 bases, with 9 bases between. The CDR3 reads CAWNPGNQETQYF. CDR3 coding DNA: TGTGCCTGGAACCCGGGCAACCAAGAGACCCAGTACTTC.

This clone came up once. The CDR3 region has the DNA TGTGCCAGTGCCGGGACAGGGGCCACCGGGGAGCTGTTTTTT. It codes for CASAGTGATGELFF. V gene TRBV19 combines with J gene TRBJ2-2; 10 bases agree with TRBD1. The CDR3 runs 14 residues. V shed 8 bases, J shed 4 bases, and the junction held 4 bases outside the gene matches. Germline values: CDR1 LNHDA, CDR2 SQIVND (reference sequence).

The chain combines TRBV2 with TRBJ2-7; maybe TRBD1 (6 bases). Deletions cut 3 bases from V and 3 bases from J, with 21 bases between. The CDR3 is made up of 17 amino acids. Germline values: CDR1 SNHLY, CDR2 FYNNEI. In nucleotides, the CDR3 is TGTGCCAGCAGTGACCCCGATTTGGCAGGGGTTTTCTACGAGCAGTACTTC. Translation: CASSDPDLAGVFYEQYF.

This sequence joins TRBV24-1 and TRBJ2-7; maybe TRBD2 (6 bases). This CDR3 spans 14 amino acids. Germline CDR1 KGHDR, CDR2 SFDVKD. Trimming cost V 3 bases and J 2 bases, with 10 bases left between them. The CDR3 bases are TGTGCCACCAGTGATGCGGGGCCCACCTACGAGCAGTACTTC. It encodes CATSDAGPTYEQYF.

This sequence joins TRBV3-1 (or the pseudogene TRBV3-2) and TRBJ2-2, with TRBD1 as a possible D gene (5 bases). Germline loops: CDR1 LGHDT, CDR2 YNNKEL (reference sequence). With 0 bases removed from V and 0 bases from J, the gap between germline ends came to 14 bases. This CDR3 spans 18 amino acids. The CDR3 region is CASSQDRAGPPNTGELFF. Here the CDR3 DNA reads TGTGCCAGCAGCCAAGACCGGGCAGGGCCCCCGAACACCGGGGAGCTGTTTTTT.

The chain uses TRBV7-9 and TRBJ2-1, with TRBD2 matching 7 bases. Germline loops: CDR1 SEHNR, CDR2 FQNEAQ (reference sequence). V lost 3 bases and J lost 1; bases outside the gene matches: 3. The CDR3 is 15 residues long. CDR3 residues: CASSFGGGSYNEQFF. For the CDR3, the DNA is TGTGCCAGCAGCTTTGGCGGGGGATCCTACAATGAGCAGTTCTTC.

The genes are TRBV5-6 and TRBJ1-1; no clear D gene. The ends were cut back, 1 base at V and 4 bases at J, with 8 bases in the middle. The CDR3 has 13 residues. Germline CDR1 SGHDT, CDR2 YYEEEE. CDR3 amino acids: CASSLFGLTEAFF. The DNA of the CDR3 is TGTGCCAGCAGCTTGTTTGGGCTCACTGAAGCTTTCTTT.

This clone was recorded a few times. The chain has TRBV15 and TRBJ1-6, with D unclear. The length of the CDR3 is 14 residues. The germline V gene encodes CDR1 LNHNV and CDR2 YYDKDF (reference sequence). V gave up 7 bases and J gave up 6 bases, with 13 bases separating them. The CDR3 is CATTTTMGNSPLHF. The CDR3 DNA reads as TGTGCCACCACCACTACGATGGGTAATTCACCCCTCCACTTT.